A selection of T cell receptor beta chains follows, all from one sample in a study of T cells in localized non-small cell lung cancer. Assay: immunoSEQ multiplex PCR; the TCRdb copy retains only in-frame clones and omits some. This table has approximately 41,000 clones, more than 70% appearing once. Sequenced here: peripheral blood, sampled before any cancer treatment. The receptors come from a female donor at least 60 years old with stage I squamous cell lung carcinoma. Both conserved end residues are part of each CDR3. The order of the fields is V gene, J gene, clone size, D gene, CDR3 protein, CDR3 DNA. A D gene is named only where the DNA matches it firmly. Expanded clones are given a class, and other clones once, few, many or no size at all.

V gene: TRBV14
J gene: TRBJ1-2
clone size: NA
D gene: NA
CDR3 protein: CASSQDGVPNIYGYTF
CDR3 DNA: TGTGCCAGCAGCCAAGACGGGGTCCCAAATATCTATGGCTACACCTTC

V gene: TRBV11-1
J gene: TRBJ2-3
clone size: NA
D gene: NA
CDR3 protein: CASSRSGRGQSTDTQYF
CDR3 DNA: TGTGCCAGCAGCCGATCAGGGCGGGGACAAAGCACAGATACGCAGTATTTT

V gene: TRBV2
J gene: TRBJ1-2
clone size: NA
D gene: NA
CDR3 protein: CASSGGGYTF
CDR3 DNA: TGTGCCAGCAGTGGCGGGGGCTACACCTTC

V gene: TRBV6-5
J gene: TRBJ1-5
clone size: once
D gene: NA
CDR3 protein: CASSYSLDSHQPQHF
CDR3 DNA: TGTGCCAGCAGTTACTCGTTGGACAGTCATCAGCCCCAGCATTTT

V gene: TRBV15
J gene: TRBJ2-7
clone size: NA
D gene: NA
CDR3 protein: CATSRVSSSYEQYF
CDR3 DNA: TGTGCCACCAGCAGAGTAAGCAGCTCCTACGAGCAGTACTTC

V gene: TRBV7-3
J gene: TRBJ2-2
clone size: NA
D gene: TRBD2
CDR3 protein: CASSLGSGGINTGELFF
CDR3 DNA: TGTGCCAGCAGCTTAGGTAGCGGGGGAATTAACACCGGGGAGCTGTTTTTT

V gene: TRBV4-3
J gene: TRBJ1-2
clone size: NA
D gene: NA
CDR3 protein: CASSQSPGTAGYTF
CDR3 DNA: TGCGCCAGCAGCCAATCGCCCGGGACTGCTGGCTACACCTTC

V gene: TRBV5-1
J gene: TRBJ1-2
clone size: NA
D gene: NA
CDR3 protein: CASSFEGGSYGYTF
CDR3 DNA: TGCGCCAGCAGCTTTGAGGGGGGCAGCTATGGCTACACCTTC

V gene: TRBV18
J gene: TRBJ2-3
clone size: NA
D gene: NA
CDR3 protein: CASSRKQGTDTQYF
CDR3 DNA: TGTGCCAGCTCACGAAAACAGGGCACAGATACGCAGTATTTT

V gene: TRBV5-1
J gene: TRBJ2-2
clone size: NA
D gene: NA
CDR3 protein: CASSQGLPGTGELFF
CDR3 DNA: TGCGCCAGCTCCCAGGGGCTACCGGGAACCGGGGAGCTGTTTTTT

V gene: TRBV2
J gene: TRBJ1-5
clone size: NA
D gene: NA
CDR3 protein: CASIRDQFLNQPQHF
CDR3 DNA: TGTGCCAGCATCCGGGACCAGTTTTTGAATCAGCCCCAGCATTTT

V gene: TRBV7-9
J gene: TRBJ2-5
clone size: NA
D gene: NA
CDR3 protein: CASSSLTFRGEQYF
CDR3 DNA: TGTGCCAGCAGCTCGCTGACTTTCCGCGGGGAGCAGTACTTC

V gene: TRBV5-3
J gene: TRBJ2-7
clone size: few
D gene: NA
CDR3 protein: CARSFPHPGDRYEQYF
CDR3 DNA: TGTGCCAGAAGCTTTCCCCATCCGGGGGACCGCTACGAGCAGTACTTC

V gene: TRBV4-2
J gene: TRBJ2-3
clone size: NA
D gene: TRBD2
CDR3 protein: CASSQTSGNTDTQYF
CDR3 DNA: TGTGCCAGCAGCCAGACTAGCGGGAACACAGATACGCAGTATTTT

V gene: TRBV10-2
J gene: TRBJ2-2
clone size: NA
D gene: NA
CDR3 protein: CASGGAGGNTGELFF
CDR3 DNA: TGCGCCAGCGGCGGGGCAGGGGGAAACACCGGGGAGCTGTTTTTT

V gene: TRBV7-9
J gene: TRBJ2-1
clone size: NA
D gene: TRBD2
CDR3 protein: CASSSSGRANEQFF
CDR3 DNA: TGTGCCAGCAGCTCTAGCGGGAGGGCCAATGAGCAGTTCTTC

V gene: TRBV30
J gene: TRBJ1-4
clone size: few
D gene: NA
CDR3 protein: CAWSGAGFFREKLFF
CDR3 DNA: TGTGCCTGGAGTGGAGCAGGGTTTTTTCGTGAAAAACTGTTTTTT

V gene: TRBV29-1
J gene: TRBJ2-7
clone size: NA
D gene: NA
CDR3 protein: CSVEDRLGQILYF
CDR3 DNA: TGCAGCGTTGAAGATCGACTCGGACAGATTCTGTACTTC

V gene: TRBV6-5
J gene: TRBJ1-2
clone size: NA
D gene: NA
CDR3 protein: CASSSDTVYGYTF
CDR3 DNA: TGTGCCAGCAGCTCAGACACCGTCTATGGCTACACCTTC

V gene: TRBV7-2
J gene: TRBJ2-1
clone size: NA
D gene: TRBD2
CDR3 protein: CASSALALAGVDEQFF
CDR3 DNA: TGTGCCAGCAGCGCTTTAGCCCTAGCGGGCGTTGATGAGCAGTTCTTC

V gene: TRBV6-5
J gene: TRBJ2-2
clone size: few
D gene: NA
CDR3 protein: CASSYFSRDTGELFF
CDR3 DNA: TGTGCCAGCAGTTACTTCAGCCGGGACACCGGGGAGCTGTTTTTT

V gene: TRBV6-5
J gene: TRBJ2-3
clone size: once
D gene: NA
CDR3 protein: CAPRGGSTDTQYF
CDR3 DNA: TGTGCCCCCAGGGGCGGCAGCACAGATACGCAGTATTTT

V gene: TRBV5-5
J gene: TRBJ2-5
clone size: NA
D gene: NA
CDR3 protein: CASSLGGSGRETQYF
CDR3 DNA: TGTGCCAGCAGCTTGGGGGGCTCCGGACGAGAGACCCAGTACTTC

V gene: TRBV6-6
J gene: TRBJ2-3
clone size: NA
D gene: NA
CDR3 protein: CASSSTVDTQYF
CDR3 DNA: TGTGCCAGCAGTTCTACAGTAGATACGCAGTATTTT

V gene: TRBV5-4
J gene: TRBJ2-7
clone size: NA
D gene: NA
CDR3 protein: CASSLPAYEQYF
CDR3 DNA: TGTGCCAGCAGCCTCCCTGCCTACGAGCAGTACTTC

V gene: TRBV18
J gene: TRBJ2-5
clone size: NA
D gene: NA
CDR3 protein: CASSRMKERETQYF
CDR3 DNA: TGTGCCAGCTCTCGGATGAAGGAGAGGGAGACCCAGTACTTC